This entry concerns a single T cell receptor beta chain. The antigen is unknown. The data derive from a study of CXCR3-negative and CXCR3-positive naive CD8 T cells. General study findings and limits: CXCR3-negative naive cells had less hydrophobic TRB CDR3s than did CXCR3-positive naive cells.

Germline CDR1 is SEHNR and CDR2 is FQNEAQ (reference sequence). This CDR3 is 14 amino acids long. Libraries were UMI-labeled 5' RACE TRB cDNA. Reprocessing the 5' RACE reads, TCRdb reports a single entry for every CDR3 protein and omits DNA. In total, the table holds about 110,000 distinct CDR3 sequences. The material sequenced was naive CXCR3+ CD8+ T cells from blood. Described subset: CD45RO-CCR7+CD27+CD95- naive CD8+ T cells expressing CXCR3 (TNR3+). The clonotype comes from a human donor in good health. Some clones in this sample may be carry-over from other donors' samples. The chain couples TRBV7-9 to TRBJ2-1; TCRdb calls TRBD1, which cannot be checked without DNA. This chain's CDR3 is CASSPRNGNNEQFF.